These 30 T cell receptor beta chains originate from one sample sequenced in a study of T cells after yellow fever vaccination. Each CDR3 protein is one row after TCRdb ran MiXCR on the 5' RACE reads. This sample has 250,000 to 350,000 distinct CDR3 sequences, with 6.8% found just once. Material: PBMCs, obtained about 49 days after the first yellow fever vaccination. The origin of the receptors is a man younger than 30 who received the YFV17D yellow fever vaccine.

The rearrangement uses TRBV19 and TRBJ1-4; weak D call: TRBD1 (5 bases). CDR3 length equals 11 residues. V was pared by 7 bases and J by 13 bases, with 13 bases between. The V gene's germline CDR1 is LNHDA and CDR2 SQIVND (reference sequence). DNA of the CDR3: TGTGCCAGTAAGGAGGGGCGAAGACTGTTTTTT. Protein sequence: CASKEGRRLFF.

Many counts were recorded for this clonotype. The gene calls are TRBV7-9 and TRBJ2-7; a weak D match, TRBD1 (5 bases). V shed 8 bases and J shed 7 bases, with 15 bases lying between them. The germline V gene has CDR1 SEHNR and CDR2 FQNEAQ (reference sequence). The CDR3 is 12 residues long. CDR3 coding DNA: TGTGCCAGCCGAAATGGGGCCCGGGAGCAGTACTTC. It yields the protein CASRNGAREQYF.

V is TRBV5-4 and J is TRBJ2-7, with D possibly TRBD2 on 6 matching bases. Trimming took off 4 bases at V and 5 bases at J, with 7 bases between the two ends. This CDR3 spans 11 amino acids. Germline values: CDR1 SGHNT, CDR2 YYREEE (reference sequence). The CDR3 coding sequence is TGTGCCAGCAGCCGCGGGAACGAGCAGTACTTC. Protein: CASSRGNEQYF.

This clonotype has just a few counts. Here the CDR3 DNA reads TGTGCCAGCAGCCGCCGGGGGGCGGGATTCGCTGAAGCTTTCTTT. Its protein product is CASSRRGAGFAEAFF. V and J are TRBV5-6 and TRBJ1-1, with D possibly matching TRBD1 (6 bases). The CDR3 consists of 15 residues. CDR1 SGHDT and CDR2 YYEEEE come from the germline V gene. V lost 4 bases and J lost 6, with 19 bases in between.

This clonotype has more than one count but fewer than ten. The CDR3 reads CASSSHSHGYTF. CDR3 in DNA: TGTGCCAGCAGTTCTCACAGCCATGGCTACACCTTC. The chain has TRBV6-5 and TRBJ1-2; D is undetermined. The germline V gene encodes CDR1 MNHEY and CDR2 SVGAGI. V was pared by 4 bases and J by 6 bases, with 9 bases between. This CDR3 contains 12 residues.

The chain carries TRBV7-2 and TRBJ2-7; no clear D gene. CDR1 is SGHTA, CDR2 FQGNSA, per germline. Trimming pared 1 base from V and 7 bases from J, leaving 8 bases between. The CDR3 is 12 amino acids. The CDR3 DNA is TGTGCCAGCAGCTTAGGGTCCGCGGAGCAGTACGTC. Its translation: CASSLGSAEQYV.

The V and J genes are TRBV4-3 and TRBJ1-1; 7 bases match TRBD1. The V segment lost 1 base and the J segment 4 bases; nucleotides outside the gene matches: 3. This CDR3 is built from 14 residues. The germline V gene has CDR1 LGHNA and CDR2 YSLEER. DNA of the CDR3: TGCGCCAGCAGCCAAGGGGACAGCCGCACTGAAGCTTTCTTT. Encoded protein: CASSQGDSRTEAFF.

Many counts were recorded for this clonotype. V gene TRBV5-1 combines with J gene TRBJ2-7; D gene unclear. V was trimmed by 0 bases and J by 0 bases, leaving 10 bases between them. Germline V gene data show CDR1 as SGHRS and CDR2 as YFSETQ. This CDR3 contains 15 residues. The DNA for the CDR3 is TGCGCCAGCAGCTTGGAAACCGTCTCCTCCTACGAGCAGTACTTC. This translates into CASSLETVSSYEQYF.

The V gene is TRBV2, the J gene TRBJ2-2, with D tentatively TRBD1 (5 bases). Trimming cost V 7 bases and J 5 bases, with 14 bases left between them. From germline, CDR1 is SNHLY and CDR2 FYNNEI. CDR3 size: 14 residues. Here the CDR3 reads CASNGQGGTGELFF. The CDR3, as DNA: TGTGCCAGCAACGGGCAGGGTGGTACCGGGGAGCTGTTTTTT.

The chain has TRBV10-1 and TRBJ2-4; the match to TRBD1 covers 8 bases. The V gene end was trimmed by 3 bases and the J gene end by 7 bases; junction bases not matched to a gene: 5. Germline values: CDR1 WNHNN, CDR2 SYGVQD (reference sequence). This CDR3 is built from 14 residues. The CDR3 DNA reads TGCGCCAGCAGTGATGGGACAGGCAACAACATTCAGTACTTC. This codes for CASSDGTGNNIQYF.

The chain links TRBV5-6 to TRBJ1-5; the D gene is possibly TRBD1 (5 bases). The V end was cut by 3 bases, the J end by 3 bases, with 10 bases between. Germline assignment: CDR1 SGHDT and CDR2 YYEEEE. The CDR3 consists of 14 residues. This chain's CDR3 is CASSSAGNNQPQHF. The CDR3 DNA reads as TGTGCCAGCAGCTCCGCAGGGAACAATCAGCCCCAGCATTTT.

This clonotype occurred a few times. The chain links TRBV5-1 to TRBJ2-2, with 13 bases aligning to TRBD2. Germline V gene lookup returns CDR1 SGHRS and CDR2 YFSETQ. This CDR3 comprises 21 residues. V shed 4 bases and J 0 bases; nucleotides not matched to a gene: 15. DNA for the CDR3: TGCGCCAGCAGCCGGAGATTGGATTTAGGACTAGCGGGGGCGAACACCGGGGAGCTGTTTTTT. Its protein is CASSRRLDLGLAGANTGELFF.

This clonotype was counted between two and nine times. The rearrangement uses TRBV7-2 and TRBJ2-5; D tentatively fits TRBD1 or TRBD2 (6 bases each). The CDR3 runs 15 residues. V dropped 5 bases and J dropped 6 bases, with 19 bases sitting between them. Germline V gene data show CDR1 as SGHTA and CDR2 as FQGNSA. CDR3 amino acids: CASSPSVQGGKTQYF. The CDR3 DNA sequence: TGTGCCAGCAGCCCTTCGGTTCAAGGGGGGAAGACCCAGTACTTC.

In its sample, this clonotype was seen many times. The chain uses TRBV12-3 or TRBV12-4 and TRBJ1-5, with 7 bases that match TRBD1. CDR3 length: 13 residues. The V and J ends lost 2 bases and 6 bases, in that order; junction bases with no gene match: 1. CDR3 region: CASSLRQGQPQHF. The CDR3 DNA follows: TGTGCCAGCAGTTTAAGACAGGGTCAGCCCCAGCATTTT.

The chain has TRBV28 and TRBJ2-7; TRBD1 or TRBD2 may be the D gene (5 bases each). Germline V lookup: CDR1 MDHEN, CDR2 SYDVKM. V was clipped by 5 bases and J by 1 base, with 12 bases between them. The CDR3 runs 14 residues. DNA of the CDR3: TGTGCCAGCAGTCCGGGGACCCCATCCTACGAGCAGTACGTC. The encoded protein is CASSPGTPSYEQYV.

This clonotype occurred a few times. The chain is built from TRBV28 and TRBJ2-1, with a tentative D call TRBD1 (6 bases). V lost 6 bases, J lost 9 bases, and 15 bases lay in between. The CDR3 length is 13 residues. Germline CDR1 and CDR2: MDHEN and SYDVKM. The CDR3 loop reads CASRYTGIGEQFF. In nucleotides, the CDR3 is TGTGCCAGCAGGTACACAGGGATTGGTGAGCAGTTCTTC.

This clonotype has only a few counts. The CDR3 is CASSEFWASTGELFF. CDR3 nucleotide sequence: TGTGCCAGCAGTGAATTTTGGGCGAGCACCGGGGAGCTGTTTTTT. The J gene is TRBJ2-2, the V gene TRBV25-1; D ambiguous. Trimming pared 1 base from V and 4 bases from J, leaving 10 bases between. CDR1 is MGHDK, CDR2 SYGVNS, per germline. The CDR3 consists of 15 residues.

The genes are TRBV20-1 and TRBJ1-5; TRBD1 matches 7 bases. Germline trimming cut 5 bases from V and 2 bases from J; bases unmatched to any gene: 6. The CDR3 spans 14 residues. Germline V CDR1 and CDR2: DFQATT, SNEGSKA (reference sequence). Here the CDR3 reads CSAPDRARNQPQHF. The DNA for the CDR3 is TGCAGTGCTCCCGACAGGGCGCGCAATCAGCCCCAGCATTTT.

This clonotype turned up a few times. The chain links TRBV7-8 to TRBJ2-7; 10 bases agree with TRBD2. In germline, CDR1 is SGHVS, CDR2 FQNEAQ. This CDR3 region has 16 residues. V shed 2 bases, J shed 6 bases, and the junction held 10 bases outside the gene matches. This CDR3 is CASSLTLAGASREQYF. In nucleotides, the CDR3 is TGTGCCAGCAGCTTAACCCTAGCGGGGGCCTCTCGCGAGCAGTACTTC.

This clonotype appeared a few times. V usage is TRBV5-4 and J usage is TRBJ1-3; maybe TRBD1 (5 bases). Germline V gene data show CDR1 as SGHNT and CDR2 as YYREEE (reference sequence). The CDR3 consists of 13 residues. Trimming pared 4 bases from V and 4 bases from J, leaving 9 bases between. In DNA form, the CDR3 reads TGTGCCAGCAGCGCCCGACAGGGAAACACCATATATTTT. It yields the protein CASSARQGNTIYF.

This clonotype was seen ten or more times. V and J are TRBV18 and TRBJ2-3; D ambiguous. This CDR3 contains 12 residues. Trimming shortened V by 5 bases and J by 0 bases, and 3 bases separated the two germline ends. Germline loops: CDR1 KGHSH, CDR2 LQKENI. The CDR3 reads CASSTSTDTQYF. In DNA form, the CDR3 reads TGTGCCAGCTCAACTAGCACAGATACGCAGTATTTT.

This clonotype was found once. For the CDR3, the DNA is TGCAGTGCAAGGACTAGCGGGGGATCTTTCAATGAGCAGTTCTTC. This gives the protein CSARTSGGSFNEQFF. V gene TRBV20-1 combines with J gene TRBJ2-1, with 13 nucleotides matching TRBD2. Germline assignment: CDR1 DFQATT and CDR2 SNEGSKA (reference sequence). The CDR3 covers 15 residues. Trimming took 6 bases from V and 6 from J; bases not matched to a gene: 8.

This clonotype was seen repeatedly, ten times or more. The chain employs TRBV5-1 and TRBJ1-4; TRBD1 is a possible D gene (6 bases). Trimming removed 0 bases from V and 10 bases from J, with 16 bases in between. This CDR3 is built from 15 residues. The germline gives CDR1 SGHRS, CDR2 YFSETQ. CDR3 DNA: TGCGCCAGCAGCTTGGTTCCGGGGGCGCCCGGAAAACTGTTTTTT. Translation: CASSLVPGAPGKLFF.

J is TRBJ1-5 and V is TRBV5-1, with 12 bases fitting TRBD1. Germline CDR1 SGHRS, CDR2 YFSETQ. The CDR3 consists of 17 residues. V dropped 2 bases and J dropped 5; count of bases not matched to a gene: 8. The CDR3 here is CASSLSPGQGADQPQHF. DNA for the CDR3: TGCGCCAGCAGCTTATCGCCGGGACAGGGGGCCGATCAGCCCCAGCATTTT. The variable domain in full, completed from reference TRBV5-1 and TRBJ1-5, reads KAGVTQTPRYLIKTRGQQVTLSCSPISGHRSVSWYQQTPGQGLQFLFEYFSETQRNKGNFPGRFSGRQFSNSRSEMNVSTLELGDSALYLCASSLSPGQGADQPQHFGDGTRLSIL.

The chain is built from TRBV20-1 and TRBJ1-2; D is unclear. Germline CDR1 reads DFQATT; CDR2 reads SNEGSKA (reference sequence). The CDR3 totals 13 residues. V shed 6 bases and J shed 2 bases, with 13 bases lying between them. The CDR3 region is CSAVRDLNYGYTF. The CDR3 DNA reads as TGCAGTGCCGTCCGAGACCTGAACTATGGCTACACCTTC.

The chain has TRBV5-1 and TRBJ1-3, with D maybe TRBD1 (6 bases). Trimming shortened V by 5 bases and J by 0 bases, and 9 bases separated the two germline ends. The CDR3 runs to 14 residues. The V gene's germline CDR1 is SGHRS and CDR2 YFSETQ. CDR3: CASREGGSGNTIYF. In DNA form, the CDR3 reads TGCGCCAGCAGAGAGGGGGGCTCTGGAAACACCATATATTTT. Full variable domain (outside the CDR3, taken from reference TRBV5-1 and TRBJ1-3): KAGVTQTPRYLIKTRGQQVTLSCSPISGHRSVSWYQQTPGQGLQFLFEYFSETQRNKGNFPGRFSGRQFSNSRSEMNVSTLELGDSALYLCASREGGSGNTIYFGEGSWLTVV.

The chain joins TRBV7-2 to TRBJ1-5, with D tentatively TRBD1 (5 bases). V was cut by 3 bases and J by 7 bases, with 16 bases left in between. Germline V CDR1 and CDR2: SGHTA, FQGNSA. The CDR3 loop spans 15 amino acids. The CDR3 loop reads CASSLQWGWDQPQHF. The CDR3 bases are TGTGCCAGCAGCTTGCAGTGGGGATGGGACCAGCCCCAGCATTTT.

This clonotype was seen more than once but under ten times. V usage is TRBV6-5 and J usage is TRBJ1-1; TRBD1 might be the D (5 bases). CDR1 and CDR2 from the germline V gene are MNHEY and SVGAGI. V was cut by 4 bases and J by 4 bases, with 10 bases left in between. CDR3 size: 13 residues. CDR3 loop: CASSWNGGTEAFF. The CDR3, as DNA: TGTGCCAGCAGTTGGAACGGGGGCACTGAAGCTTTCTTT.

The chain employs TRBV12-3 or TRBV12-4 and TRBJ2-1; 7 bases map to TRBD2. The CDR3 consists of 15 residues. V lost 9 bases and J lost 0; bases outside the gene matches: 8. The CDR3 reads CASGCGGGSYNEQFF. The CDR3 region has the DNA TGTGCCAGTGGATGCGGGGGAGGCTCCTACAATGAGCAGTTCTTC.

Note on this clonotype: A read error is likely, as this CDR3 ends without the conserved phenylalanine or tryptophan. The chain recombines TRBV6-1 with TRBJ1-6, with a possible D match to TRBD1 (6 bases). Germline CDR1 reads MNHNS; CDR2 reads SASEGT. This CDR3 is 16 amino acids long. V gave up 0 bases and J gave up 8 bases, with 14 bases separating them. The CDR3 DNA reads TGTGCCAGCAGTGAAGCGCCGGGGGGCTGGGATTCACCCCTCCACGTT. Translation gives CASSEAPGGWDSPLHV.